One and the same sample provided the 7 T cell receptor beta chains below, sequenced in a study of cytomegalovirus exposure and HLA in healthy donors. 60 Vbeta and 13 Jbeta primers were used in PCR. Profiled with immunoSEQ multiplex PCR; TCRdb holds only in-frame clones, not every one. The profile shows 150,000 to 200,000 clones, around 77% of them singletons. The sample was PBMCs. Receptor source: a female donor in good health and CMV-seronegative.

The rearrangement uses TRBV2 and TRBJ2-1; 8 bases fit TRBD2. CDR3 size: 15 residues. The germline V gene has CDR1 SNHLY and CDR2 FYNNEI. V lost 6 bases, J lost 6 bases, and 10 bases stayed unmatched. The CDR3 DNA sequence: TGTGCCAGCAGCGATAAAAGACTAGCGTTCAATGAGCAGTTCTTC. This translates into CASSDKRLAFNEQFF.

The V and J genes are TRBV6-4 and TRBJ2-2; D unclear. The CDR3 loop spans 14 amino acids. Trimming pared 5 bases from V and 1 base from J, leaving 8 bases between. Germline V gives CDR1 MRHNA, CDR2 SNTAGT. This chain's CDR3 is CASSPQLNTGELFF. CDR3 in DNA: TGTGCCAGCAGTCCACAGTTGAACACCGGGGAGCTGTTTTTT.

The chain links TRBV19 to TRBJ2-2, with 15 bases aligning to TRBD2. Germline loops: CDR1 LNHDA, CDR2 SQIVND (reference sequence). Trimming took 5 bases from V and 5 from J; bases not matched to a gene: 6. CDR3 length: 17 residues. The CDR3 loop is CASSRGLAGGRTGELFF. The DNA for the CDR3 is TGTGCCAGTAGTCGCGGACTAGCGGGAGGGAGGACCGGGGAGCTGTTTTTT.

The chain combines TRBV19 with TRBJ2-1, with 7 bases aligning to TRBD2. Losses at the gene ends were 8 bases for V and 6 bases for J; bases not matched to a gene: 7. This CDR3 spans 13 amino acids. CDR1 and CDR2 from the germline V gene are LNHDA and SQIVND (reference sequence). The CDR3 is CASLGGYPNEQFF. The CDR3 DNA reads TGTGCCAGTTTGGGGGGGTACCCCAATGAGCAGTTCTTC. The full variable domain, rest sourced from reference TRBV19 and TRBJ2-1, is DGGITQSPKYLFRKEGQNVTLSCEQNLNHDAMYWYRQDPGQGLRLIYYSQIVNDFQKGDIAEGYSVSREKKESFPLTVTSAQKNPTAFYLCASLGGYPNEQFFGPGTRLTVL.

The sample holds a few counts of this clone. The chain uses TRBV7-2 and TRBJ2-5, with 8 positions matching TRBD2. Germline V CDR1 and CDR2: SGHTA, FQGNSA. This CDR3 has 14 residues. J was trimmed by 4 bases and V by 2 bases; bases with no gene match: 3. DNA for the CDR3: TGTGCCAGCAGCTTACAAGCGGGAGCAGAGACCCAGTACTTC. Translating gives CASSLQAGAETQYF.

This clone was observed a handful of times. This rearrangement joins TRBV30 to TRBJ1-1; D not resolved. CDR3 length: 13 residues. Trimming took 5 bases from V and 1 from J, leaving 11 bases between them. CDR1 is GTSNPN and CDR2 is SVGIG in the germline V gene (reference sequence). CDR3 bases: TGTGCCTGGGTACTAGAGGCGAACACTGAAGCTTTCTTT. Translating gives CAWVLEANTEAFF.

This CDR3 is CAWSEGRYNEKLFF. The CDR3 DNA reads TGTGCCTGGAGTGAGGGGCGCTATAATGAAAAACTGTTTTTT. V gene TRBV30 combines with J gene TRBJ1-4; the D gene is possibly TRBD1 (5 bases). Looked up from germline, CDR1 is GTSNPN and CDR2 is SVGIG (reference sequence). The V and J ends lost 1 base and 4 bases respectively, with 10 bases between them. The CDR3 loop spans 14 amino acids.